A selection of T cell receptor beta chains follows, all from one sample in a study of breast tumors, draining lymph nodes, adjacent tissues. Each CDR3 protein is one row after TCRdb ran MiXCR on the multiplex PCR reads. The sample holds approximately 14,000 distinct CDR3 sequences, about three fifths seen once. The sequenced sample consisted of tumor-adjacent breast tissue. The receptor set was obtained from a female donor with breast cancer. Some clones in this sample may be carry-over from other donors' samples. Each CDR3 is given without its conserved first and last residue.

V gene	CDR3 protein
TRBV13	ASSQDGTGMNGYT
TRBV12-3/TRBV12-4	ASSLLRGRNEQF
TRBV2	ASSPLAGGATGELF
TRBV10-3	AISAPLATSYEQY
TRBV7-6	ASSAAGVQGDTQY
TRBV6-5	ASTLLIGPEYSDQPQH
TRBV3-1	ASRPGQGFYEQY
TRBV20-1	SASPGTVREETQY
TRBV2	ASARESGTDTQY
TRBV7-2	ASSLEVAAF
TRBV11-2	ASSFGQMNTGNTIY
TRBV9	ASSVGGTATYEQY
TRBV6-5	ASSLGPGPANYGYT
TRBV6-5	ASSRRGVGNGYT
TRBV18	ASLPGQGPSNTGELF
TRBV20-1	SARDFMTGLPYEQY
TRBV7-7	ASSLDQVTGELF
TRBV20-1	SARVSRTDTQY
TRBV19	ASTIGQGVRDQPQH
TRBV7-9	ASSFYTCSARTGAGDEQY
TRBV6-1	ASSEGPRDRTGELF
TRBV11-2	ASSPGLAGEVYEQY
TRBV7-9	ASSGMTVAGNTIY